This TCR beta chain was identified in a study of cytomegalovirus exposure and HLA in healthy donors. Whole-study context: Unique TCRs from HLA-typed donors, roughly 87 million of them, were held in an early data release.

From germline, CDR1 is MNHEY and CDR2 SMNVEV (reference sequence). This CDR3 is built from 15 residues. V was clipped by 6 bases and J by 0 bases, with 14 bases between them. The study's findings and limits: Analyses of presence and absence presupposed an approximately uniform sequencing depth across donors. Some V segments, TRBV6-2 and TRBV6-3 among them, were indistinguishable and were therefore excluded.

Details on this clone: The antigen remains unidentified.

The PCR used 60 Vbeta and 13 Jbeta primers. This table comes from immunoSEQ multiplex PCR, and its TCRdb copy is limited to in-frame clones, with some not included. The sample totals 20,000 to 25,000 clones. The specimen was PBMCs. The receptor was derived from a man aged 55 to 70 in good health and CMV-seropositive. The rearrangement links TRBV27 to TRBJ1-1; tentatively, D is TRBD1 (5 bases). In DNA form, the CDR3 reads TGTGCCAGCAGATACAGGAGAGACGTGAACACTGAAGCTTTCTTT. This codes for CASRYRRDVNTEAFF.